This T cell receptor (beta chain) was sequenced during a study of a mutant IDH1 vaccine in newly diagnosed glioma. In the study overall: Patients had eight vaccinations, in weeks 1, 3, 5, 7, 11, 15, 19 and 23. Vaccines began 4-6 weeks after radiotherapy alone, or with temozolomide cycles. It was radiotherapy, temozolomide, or both that patients received previously, with most receiving both.

Profiling relied on immunoSEQ multiplex PCR, and the TCRdb table lists in-frame clones only, not all of them. The sample lists 35,000 to 50,000 clones, more than 85% seen once, with around 4% in the top ten. The CDR3 runs to 16 residues. The V end lost 7 bases, the J end lost 1 base, and 19 bases lay between the germline ends. Per germline, CDR1 LNHDA and CDR2 SQIVND (reference sequence). A word on this clone: Its specificity is not known.

Time point noted: week 23, last vaccination. The investigators gave 300 ug of mutant IDH1 20-mer peptide in each vaccine dose, together with topical imiquimod. This TCR was recovered from a man aged 50 to 59 with glioma. Material: PBMCs, obtained from a glioma patient whose treatment included an IDH1 peptide vaccine. The J gene is TRBJ1-1, the V gene TRBV19, with a possible D match to TRBD1 (6 bases). As DNA, the CDR3 is TGTGCCAGTAAGACAGAGGGGAGGGGGGGGAACACTGAAGCTTTCTTT. As protein: CASKTEGRGGNTEAFF.